These 17 T cell receptor beta chains came from one sample sequenced in a study of blood T cells in healthy people across ages. The second PCR ran about 6 to 12 cycles with a sample-barcoded 5' primer and J-beta primers. A single record per CDR3 protein comes from TCRdb applying MiXCR to the 5' RACE reads. This sample has some 1.5 million distinct CDR3 sequences, with around 40% found just once. The specimen was blood. These receptors all come from a woman aged 18-29 years in good health.

This chain uses TRBV4-2 with TRBJ2-3; D may be TRBD2 (6 bases). The CDR3 extends over 15 amino acids. The germline V gene has CDR1 LGHNA and CDR2 YNFKEQ. V lost 2 bases and J lost 6, with 15 bases in between. CDR3: CASSQTAGTADTQYF. The CDR3 DNA sequence: TGTGCCAGCAGCCAAACAGCCGGGACTGCGGATACGCAGTATTTT.

This clonotype was seen only once. The rearrangement joins TRBV7-8 to TRBJ2-7; D could derive from TRBD1 or TRBD2 (5 bases each). Per the germline V gene, CDR1 is SGHVS and CDR2 is FQNEAQ. The CDR3 totals 15 residues. V was trimmed by 6 bases and J by 3 bases, leaving 18 bases between them. CDR3 nucleotides: TGTGCCAGCAGGCAAGACCCGGGGACCCGCTACGAGCAGTACTTC. Translating gives CASRQDPGTRYEQYF.

This clonotype was counted a few times. J is TRBJ2-1 and V is TRBV11-2; tentatively, D is TRBD2 (6 bases). The length of the CDR3 is 14 residues. Germline CDR1 SGHAT, CDR2 FQNNGV. V shed 7 bases and J shed 0 bases, with 10 bases lying between them. The chain's CDR3 is CASTPGLSYNEQFF. In DNA form, the CDR3 reads TGTGCCAGCACACCGGGACTCTCCTACAATGAGCAGTTCTTC.

The chain recombines TRBV20-1 with TRBJ1-1; 11 bases are shared with TRBD1. Germline CDR1 is DFQATT and CDR2 is SNEGSKA (reference sequence). The V segment lost 5 bases and the J segment 4 bases; nucleotides outside the gene matches: 12. The CDR3 totals 16 residues. This chain's CDR3 is CSAVTRDRGDGTEAFF. In nucleotides, the CDR3 is TGCAGTGCTGTCACCCGGGACAGGGGGGATGGCACTGAAGCTTTCTTT.

The chain employs TRBV6-5 and TRBJ1-2; 8 bases agree with TRBD1. The CDR3 has 15 amino acids. Trimming took 5 bases from V and 3 from J; bases not matched to a gene: 8. From germline, CDR1 is MNHEY and CDR2 SVGAGI. DNA for the CDR3: TGTGCCAGCAGTCAGACAGGGGTAGGGTACTATGGCTACACCTTC. It codes for CASSQTGVGYYGYTF.

This clonotype was observed a handful of times. The V call is TRBV5-1, the J call TRBJ1-2, with TRBD1 as a possible D gene (5 bases). Trimming took 0 bases from V and 0 from J, leaving 9 bases between them. The CDR3 spans 15 residues. CDR1 is SGHRS, CDR2 YFSETQ, per germline. The CDR3 DNA is TGCGCCAGCAGCTTGGCCTCGGGGGCTAACTATGGCTACACCTTC. Protein product: CASSLASGANYGYTF. Based on the CDR3 plus reference TRBV5-1 and TRBJ1-2, the full variable domain is KAGVTQTPRYLIKTRGQQVTLSCSPISGHRSVSWYQQTPGQGLQFLFEYFSETQRNKGNFPGRFSGRQFSNSRSEMNVSTLELGDSALYLCASSLASGANYGYTFGSGTRLTVV.

Worth noting for this clonotype: A read error may produce the germline difference seen at one junction end. The rearrangement joins TRBV9 to TRBJ2-7; D is perhaps TRBD2 (6 bases). This CDR3 is built from 16 residues. CDR1 is SGDLS, CDR2 YYNGEE, per germline. CDR3 region: CASNVESGGVSYEQYF. The CDR3 region has the DNA TGTGCCAGCAACGTAGAGTCAGGAGGGGTATCCTACGAGCAGTACTTC.

This clonotype was seen a handful of times. The chain uses TRBV4-2 and TRBJ1-4; D possibly corresponds to TRBD1 (6 bases). Between the trimmed V and J ends, which lost 4 bases and 2 bases, there was a span of 14 bases. This CDR3 has 16 residues. In germline, CDR1 is LGHNA, CDR2 YNFKEQ. Written as DNA, the CDR3 is TGTGCCAGCAGCCTTGCGAACGGGGGCACTAATGAAAAACTGTTTTTT. It yields the protein CASSLANGGTNEKLFF.

The V and J genes are TRBV24-1 and TRBJ1-5, with a tentative D call TRBD1 (6 bases). This CDR3 contains 16 residues. V was shortened by 5 bases and J by 0 bases, with 13 bases between the two germline ends. Germline V gives CDR1 KGHDR, CDR2 SFDVKD. The CDR3, as DNA: TGTGCCACCAGTGGACCCGGACAGCTTAGCAATCAGCCCCAGCATTTT. Translated, it gives CATSGPGQLSNQPQHF.

The chain employs TRBV7-2 and TRBJ1-2; no clear D. The CDR3 has 15 residues. The V and J ends lost 2 bases and 4 bases respectively, with 14 bases between them. CDR1 and CDR2 from the germline V gene are SGHTA and FQGNSA. The CDR3: CASSLQEGSFYGYTF. The CDR3 DNA reads TGTGCCAGCAGCTTACAGGAGGGCTCCTTCTATGGCTACACCTTC.

Comments on this clonotype: The junction differs from germline at one of its ends, possibly a read error. This chain uses TRBV3-1 with TRBJ2-7; D gene uncertain. The CDR3 spans 13 residues. Per the germline V gene, CDR1 is LGHDT and CDR2 is YNNKEL (reference sequence). This CDR3 reads CASSLSRSYEQCF. In DNA, the CDR3 is TGTGCCAGCAGCCTTTCCAGGTCCTACGAGCAGTGCTTC.

This chain joins TRBV4-1 and TRBJ1-4, with TRBD1 identical over 9 bases. Germline CDR1 and CDR2: MGHRA and YSYEKL. The V segment lost 4 bases and the J segment 3 bases; nucleotides outside the gene matches: 3. This CDR3 region has 15 residues. This CDR3 reads CASSPWDRANEKLFF. The CDR3 DNA is TGCGCCAGCAGCCCCTGGGACAGGGCTAATGAAAAACTGTTTTTT.

V and J are TRBV6-2 or TRBV6-3 and TRBJ2-1; 9 positions match TRBD2. The ends lost 6 bases at V and 5 bases at J; junction bases unmatched: 5. The germline gives CDR1 MNHEY, CDR2 SVGEGT. The CDR3 has 14 residues. CDR3 nucleotides: TGTGCCAGCAGGCCTAGCGGGGTTAACAATGAGCAGTTCTTC. Protein: CASRPSGVNNEQFF.

The rearrangement links TRBV7-9 to TRBJ2-7; 9 nucleotides agree with TRBD1. This CDR3 region has 17 residues. Trimming removed 5 bases from V and 7 bases from J; junction bases left unmatched: 18. CDR1 is SEHNR, CDR2 FQNEAQ, per germline (reference sequence). Written as DNA, the CDR3 is TGTGCCAGCAGCCAGGGAGGGACAGGGAGGAAAAACAATGAGCAGTACTTC. Its protein product is CASSQGGTGRKNNEQYF.

A few counts support this clonotype. The rearrangement joins TRBV7-8 to TRBJ2-5, with D perhaps TRBD1 (6 bases). Trimming took off 2 bases at V and 1 base at J, with 14 bases between the two ends. Germline lookup yields CDR1 SGHVS and CDR2 FQNEAQ. The CDR3 runs 16 residues. The chain's CDR3 is CASSLRSQGFQETQYF. The CDR3 nucleotides read TGTGCCAGCAGCTTAAGGTCACAGGGCTTCCAAGAGACCCAGTACTTC.

This clonotype was seen a handful of times. The J gene is TRBJ2-3, the V gene TRBV9, with TRBD2 identical over 9 bases. V shed 0 bases and J 7 bases; nucleotides not matched to a gene: 6. The CDR3 covers 15 residues. CDR1 and CDR2 from the germline V gene are SGDLS and YYNGEE. CDR3 protein: CASSVAASGEYTQYF. The CDR3 DNA reads as TGTGCCAGCAGCGTAGCGGCTAGCGGGGAATATACGCAGTATTTT.

CDR3 in DNA: TGTGCCAGCAGCTTCGATCGTTACGCAGATACGCAGTATTTT. This translates into CASSFDRYADTQYF. This rearrangement joins TRBV11-2 to TRBJ2-3, with D hard to call. The CDR3 spans 14 residues. V shed 3 bases and J shed 4 bases, with 11 bases lying between them. Germline CDR1 reads SGHAT; CDR2 reads FQNNGV. Combining the CDR3 with reference TRBV11-2 and TRBJ2-3 gives the whole variable domain EAGVAQSPRYKIIEKRQSVAFWCNPISGHATLYWYQQILGQGPKLLIQFQNNGVVDDSQLPKDRFSAERLKGVDSTLKIQPAKLEDSAVYLCASSFDRYADTQYFGPGTRLTVL.